The next 13 T cell receptor beta chains were all read from a single sample in a study of cytomegalovirus exposure and HLA in healthy donors. Researchers ran the PCR with 60 Vbeta and 13 Jbeta primers. The table came from immunoSEQ multiplex PCR; TCRdb's copy has only in-frame clones and leaves some out. The data show 150,000 to 250,000 clones, 70% to 85% seen once. Sequenced input: PBMCs. These receptors came from a woman between 25 and 40 years old in good health and CMV-seropositive.

V and J are TRBV20-1 and TRBJ1-1; D is perhaps TRBD1 (5 bases). The CDR3 runs 11 residues. The germline gives CDR1 DFQATT, CDR2 SNEGSKA (reference sequence). The germline V and J ends were trimmed by 8 bases and 4 bases, with 11 bases remaining between them. CDR3 protein: CSPQGGTEAFF. CDR3 bases: TGCAGTCCTCAGGGTGGCACTGAAGCTTTCTTT.

This chain links TRBV5-1 with TRBJ1-1, with D possibly TRBD1 on 5 matching bases. V gave up 0 bases and J gave up 5 bases, with 11 bases separating them. This CDR3 is 14 amino acids long. The germline V gene encodes CDR1 SGHRS and CDR2 YFSETQ. Written as DNA, the CDR3 is TGCGCCAGCAGCTTGGGGGCAGGGTGGACTGAAGCTTTCTTT. This encodes CASSLGAGWTEAFF.

The chain employs TRBV20-1 and TRBJ2-7; tentatively, D is TRBD1 (6 bases). The germline V gene has CDR1 DFQATT and CDR2 SNEGSKA (reference sequence). The CDR3 covers 11 residues. V gave up 5 bases and J gave up 3 bases, with 8 bases separating them. CDR3 sequence: CSASQGYEQYF. CDR3 nucleotides: TGCAGTGCTTCACAGGGCTACGAGCAGTACTTC.

On this clone itself: A much larger clone lies one base from this, so it may be a read error. The chain uses TRBV5-6 and TRBJ2-7, with D perhaps matching TRBD2 (5 bases). Germline CDR1 SGHDT, CDR2 YYEEEE. Trimming shortened V by 0 bases and J by 3 bases, and 7 bases separated the two germline ends. The CDR3 spans 13 residues. The CDR3 DNA reads TGTGCCAGCAGCTTGGCCGCGGGCTACGAGCAGTACTTC. It translates to CASSLAAGYEQYF. The full variable domain, its missing parts supplied by reference TRBV5-6 and TRBJ2-7, is DAGVTQSPTHLIKTRGQQVTLRCSPKSGHDTVSWYQQALGQGPQFIFQYYEEEERQRGNFPDRFSGHQFPNYSSELNVNALLLGDSALYLCASSLAAGYEQYFGPGTRLTVT.

The chain couples TRBV29-1 to TRBJ2-1; 14 bases are a match to TRBD2. The V gene end was trimmed by 6 bases and the J gene end by 5 bases; junction bases not matched to a gene: 3. Germline assignment: CDR1 SQVTM and CDR2 ANQGSEA. The length of the CDR3 is 14 residues. The CDR3 DNA sequence: TGCAGCGTCGGACTAGCGGGGGGTGACAATGAGCAGTTCTTC. Protein sequence: CSVGLAGGDNEQFF.

V and J are TRBV29-1 and TRBJ1-1; D may be TRBD1 (5 bases). The V gene's germline CDR1 is SQVTM and CDR2 ANQGSEA. V was clipped by 6 bases and J by 6 bases, with 14 bases between them. The CDR3 is 12 amino acids. CDR3 sequence: CSVRTGGAEAFF. The CDR3 coding sequence is TGCAGCGTGCGAACTGGGGGGGCTGAAGCTTTCTTT.

The chain has TRBV10-3 and TRBJ2-1; the match to TRBD2 covers 11 bases. This CDR3 is 19 amino acids long. Germline V lookup: CDR1 ENHRY, CDR2 SYGVKD. With V trimmed by 4 bases and J by 7 bases, 18 bases remained unmatched. The CDR3 here is CAISVGQGIAGGPLNEQFF. In nucleotides, the CDR3 is TGTGCCATCAGTGTCGGACAGGGGATAGCGGGAGGGCCTTTGAATGAGCAGTTCTTC.

This chain links TRBV27 with TRBJ1-1; D perhaps matches TRBD1 (5 bases). The CDR3 is made up of 14 amino acids. Trimming took off 1 base at V and 1 base at J, with 7 bases between the two ends. CDR1 and CDR2 (germline): MNHEY, SMNVEV (reference sequence). DNA of the CDR3: TGTGCCAGCAGTTTATTAAGGGGGAACACTGAAGCTTTCTTT. Translation gives CASSLLRGNTEAFF.

The chain uses TRBV4-3 and TRBJ1-1; 9 nucleotides match TRBD1. The CDR3 totals 15 residues. Germline loops: CDR1 LGHNA, CDR2 YSLEER. V lost 2 bases and J lost 3; bases outside the gene matches: 4. The CDR3 sequence: CASSQRDREDTEAFF. As DNA, the CDR3 is TGCGCCAGCAGCCAACGGGACAGGGAAGACACTGAAGCTTTCTTT.

The chain recombines TRBV6-1 with TRBJ1-4; D is perhaps TRBD1 (5 bases). Trimming took off 3 bases at V and 0 bases at J, with 11 bases between the two ends. Germline CDR1 MNHNS, CDR2 SASEGT. This CDR3 has 16 residues. Written as DNA, the CDR3 is TGTGCCAGCAGTGACCCTAGGGGTGCAACTAATGAAAAACTGTTTTTT. Translating gives CASSDPRGATNEKLFF.

The V gene is TRBV9, the J gene TRBJ2-7; 10 nucleotides line up with TRBD2. This CDR3 has 16 amino acids. Trimming cost V 2 bases and J 5 bases; bases outside gene matches: 10. Germline lookup yields CDR1 SGDLS and CDR2 YYNGEE. The CDR3 DNA follows: TGTGCCAGCAGCGTTCTAGCGGGAGCGACGTACGACGAGCAGTACTTC. This codes for CASSVLAGATYDEQYF.

The V gene is TRBV29-1, the J gene TRBJ2-7; TRBD1 agrees at 8 bases. With 6 bases clipped from V and 3 bases from J, the junction kept 7 bases outside the gene matches. The CDR3 has 13 residues. Germline V gene data show CDR1 as SQVTM and CDR2 as ANQGSEA. As DNA, the CDR3 is TGCAGCGTCTCGGCAACAGGGGGCTACGAGCAGTACTTC. It yields the protein CSVSATGGYEQYF.

The V gene is TRBV11-3, the J gene TRBJ1-2; TRBD1 matches 7 bases. Looked up from germline, CDR1 is SGHNT and CDR2 is YENEEA. The CDR3 totals 15 residues. With V trimmed by 5 bases and J by 4 bases, 10 bases remained unmatched. CDR3: CASSHRAGGVYGYTF. Written as DNA, the CDR3 is TGTGCCAGCAGCCACCGGGCAGGGGGTGTCTATGGCTACACCTTC.